The rows below give T cell receptor beta chains drawn from one sample of a study of shared clonotypes between healthy human individuals. The method was immunoSEQ multiplex PCR; TCRdb's version includes in-frame clones alone and lacks a portion of them. The sample includes more than 450,000 clones, around 74% of them seen just once. Sequencing used PBMCs. The receptors were sampled from a woman aged 40 to 50 in good health. Some clones in this sample may be carry-over from other donors' samples. Both conserved end residues are part of each CDR3.

J: TRBJ2-2
V: TRBV11-2
CDR3: CASSPTRAEGELFF

J: TRBJ2-3
V: TRBV30
CDR3: CAWSEQGVSQYF

J: TRBJ2-5
V: TRBV7-8
CDR3: CASGTRTAYQETQYF

J: TRBJ2-5
V: TRBV18
CDR3: CASSPPDRGRRETQYF

J: TRBJ2-7
V: TRBV19
CDR3: CASSRGTTYEQYF

J: TRBJ2-5
V: TRBV7-9
CDR3: CASSLAGQATFETQYF

J: TRBJ2-4
V: TRBV6-4
CDR3: CASSDAVENIQYF

J: TRBJ2-1
V: TRBV25-1
CDR3: CASSEYGTPGPQFF

J: TRBJ1-5
V: TRBV7-8
CDR3: CASSRVGGKSNQPQHF

J: TRBJ1-1
V: TRBV6-6
CDR3: CASSYLEGNTEAFF

J: TRBJ1-2
V: TRBV30
CDR3: CAWTLGPYGYTF

J: TRBJ1-2
V: TRBV7-2
CDR3: CASSYRGRGDYGYTF

J: TRBJ2-7
V: TRBV18
CDR3: CASSSQSPGQAGEQYF

J: TRBJ1-5
V: TRBV18
CDR3: CASSPGGNQPQHF